These 22 T cell receptor beta chains originate from one sample sequenced in a study of cytomegalovirus exposure and HLA in healthy donors. 60 Vbeta and 13 Jbeta primers were used in PCR. The assay was immunoSEQ multiplex PCR, and TCRdb's table has in-frame clones only and misses some. Of 200,000 or so clones in the sample, approximately 80% are singletons; the top ten hold less than 6%. Sequencing used PBMCs. The receptor source for this set is a woman under 40 in good health and CMV-seropositive.

The chain uses TRBV2 and TRBJ1-1, with D perhaps TRBD1 (5 bases). Deletions cut 1 base from V and 4 bases from J, with 10 bases between. Germline loops: CDR1 SNHLY, CDR2 FYNNEI. The CDR3 consists of 14 residues. The CDR3 sequence: CASSEGGRPTEAFF. CDR3 nucleotide sequence: TGTGCCAGCAGTGAAGGGGGCCGCCCCACTGAAGCTTTCTTT.

The count of this clone is one. The genes are TRBV5-4 and TRBJ1-2; 8 bases fit TRBD1. Trimming removed 8 bases from V and 4 bases from J; junction bases left unmatched: 10. Germline lookup yields CDR1 SGHNT and CDR2 YYREEE (reference sequence). The CDR3 runs to 14 residues. The CDR3 nucleotides are TGTGCCAGTGTGGGACAGGAGAGGATCTATGGCTACACCTTC. It is translated as CASVGQERIYGYTF. The full variable domain, in which reference TRBV5-4 and TRBJ1-2 provide the parts outside the CDR3, is ETGVTQSPTHLIKTRGQQVTLRCSSQSGHNTVSWYQQALGQGPQFIFQYYREEENGRGNFPPRFSGLQFPNYSSELNVNALELDDSALYLCASVGQERIYGYTFGSGTRLTVV.

The chain combines TRBV20-1 with TRBJ2-5; D uncertain. V was shortened by 6 bases and J by 5 bases, with 7 bases between the two germline ends. Germline V gene lookup returns CDR1 DFQATT and CDR2 SNEGSKA (reference sequence). The CDR3 consists of 10 residues. DNA of the CDR3: TGCAGTGCATATTCGGAGACCCAGTACTTC. Encoded protein: CSAYSETQYF.

The V and J genes are TRBV5-1 and TRBJ2-1, with TRBD2 identical over 10 bases. Per germline, CDR1 SGHRS and CDR2 YFSETQ. CDR3 length equals 17 residues. The ends lost 4 bases at V and 8 bases at J; junction bases unmatched: 15. CDR3 sequence reads: CASSPLASGGPGDEQFF. CDR3 DNA sequence: TGCGCCAGCAGCCCCCTTGCTAGCGGGGGCCCAGGGGATGAGCAGTTCTTC.

The chain recombines TRBV28 with TRBJ1-5; no firm D call. The length of the CDR3 is 12 residues. Germline-derived CDR1 and CDR2 are MDHEN and SYDVKM. Trimming stripped 8 bases from V and 1 base from J, with 6 bases between. In DNA form, the CDR3 reads TGTGCCAGCGAGGGAAGCAATCAGCCCCAGCATTTT. Encoded protein: CASEGSNQPQHF.

This sequence joins TRBV27 and TRBJ2-3; TRBD1 matches at 9 bases. The length of the CDR3 is 15 residues. CDR1 MNHEY and CDR2 SMNVEV come from the germline V gene (reference sequence). V gave up 3 bases and J gave up 6 bases; unmatched junction bases: 7. The CDR3 protein is CASSLRNRGRDTQYF. DNA for the CDR3: TGTGCCAGCAGTTTGAGGAACAGGGGGCGCGATACGCAGTATTTT.

This clone was detected only once. V gene TRBV6-1 combines with J gene TRBJ2-5; 7 bases map to TRBD1. CDR3 size: 20 residues. Germline loops: CDR1 MNHNS, CDR2 SASEGT. The ends lost 2 bases at V and 1 base at J; junction bases unmatched: 19. The CDR3 sequence: CASSERGSDRVNTGQETQYF. CDR3 nucleotides: TGTGCCAGCAGTGAACGGGGTTCCGACAGGGTGAATACGGGCCAAGAGACCCAGTACTTC.

The rearrangement links TRBV9 to TRBJ2-1; 15 positions match TRBD2. The CDR3 contains 18 residues. V was pared by 0 bases and J by 4 bases, with 5 bases of the junction left unmatched. Germline-derived CDR1 and CDR2 are SGDLS and YYNGEE. The DNA of the CDR3 is TGTGCCAGCAGCGTAGGATCCGGGACTAGCGGGAGGTACAATGAGCAGTTCTTC. Translation: CASSVGSGTSGRYNEQFF.

V and J are TRBV6-6 and TRBJ1-3; tentative D call: TRBD1 (5 bases). The CDR3 contains 14 residues. Trimming stripped 5 bases from V and 3 bases from J, with 11 bases between. Germline CDR1 is MNHNY and CDR2 is SVGAGI (reference sequence). Here the CDR3 reads CASSGGTGGNTIYF. In nucleotides, the CDR3 is TGTGCCAGCAGTGGCGGGACTGGTGGAAACACCATATATTTT.

The chain uses TRBV19 and TRBJ1-1; TRBD1 aligns across 7 bases. Germline trimming cut 3 bases from V and 5 bases from J; bases unmatched to any gene: 9. Per the germline V gene, CDR1 is LNHDA and CDR2 is SQIVND (reference sequence). This CDR3 spans 15 amino acids. CDR3 DNA: TGTGCCAGTAGTATGGACAGGCGGAGAACGACTGAAGCTTTCTTT. Amino acids: CASSMDRRRTTEAFF.

V is TRBV27 and J is TRBJ2-5; the D gene is possibly TRBD2 (6 bases). Trimming removed 3 bases from V and 5 bases from J, with 13 bases in between. Germline values: CDR1 MNHEY, CDR2 SMNVEV (reference sequence). The CDR3 runs to 14 residues. The CDR3 loop is CASSFRRDEETQYF. The CDR3 coding sequence is TGTGCCAGCAGTTTCCGGCGGGATGAGGAGACCCAGTACTTC.

The rearrangement joins TRBV19 to TRBJ1-4, with D tentatively TRBD1 (5 bases). The CDR3 is 14 residues long. CDR1 LNHDA and CDR2 SQIVND come from the germline V gene (reference sequence). Trimming stripped 5 bases from V and 5 bases from J, with 12 bases between. CDR3 sequence: CASSRGLSNEKLFF. Here the CDR3 DNA reads TGTGCCAGTAGTCGGGGACTGAGCAATGAAAAACTGTTTTTT.

This clone appeared a single time. The CDR3 reads CASSFGQGSYEQYF. The CDR3 DNA reads TGTGCCAGCAGTTTTGGACAGGGGTCTTACGAGCAGTACTTC. The chain recombines TRBV27 with TRBJ2-7; TRBD1 aligns across 9 bases. In germline, CDR1 is MNHEY, CDR2 SMNVEV (reference sequence). The CDR3 covers 14 residues. J was trimmed by 4 bases and V by 3 bases; bases with no gene match: 4.

The rearrangement links TRBV11-2 to TRBJ2-3; D remains unclear. The germline CDR1 and CDR2 sequences are SGHAT and FQNNGV. V was pared by 6 bases and J by 0 bases, with 16 bases between. CDR3 length: 16 residues. Here the CDR3 reads CASSIGLTGSTDTQYF. CDR3 in DNA: TGTGCCAGCAGTATTGGGTTGACGGGTAGCACAGATACGCAGTATTTT.

The sample holds one count of this clone. V usage is TRBV5-1 and J usage is TRBJ2-1; 11 bases align to TRBD1. The CDR3 consists of 14 residues. The V gene end was trimmed by 4 bases and the J gene end by 7 bases; junction bases not matched to a gene: 4. The germline gives CDR1 SGHRS, CDR2 YFSETQ. CDR3 loop: CASSRGQGVNEQFF. The CDR3 DNA reads as TGCGCCAGCAGCAGGGGACAGGGGGTAAATGAGCAGTTCTTC.

This rearrangement joins TRBV7-2 to TRBJ2-1; TRBD1 aligns across 11 bases. V shed 3 bases and J 7 bases; nucleotides not matched to a gene: 2. The CDR3 is 14 residues long. Germline assignment: CDR1 SGHTA and CDR2 FQGNSA. CDR3 protein: CASSFRDRGNEQFF. In nucleotides, the CDR3 is TGTGCCAGCAGCTTCCGGGACAGGGGGAATGAGCAGTTCTTC.

This clone has a single count. The chain recombines TRBV27 with TRBJ2-7, with 9 bases aligning to TRBD1. Trimming removed 6 bases from V and 3 bases from J; junction bases left unmatched: 9. CDR3 length: 15 amino acids. The V gene's germline CDR1 is MNHEY and CDR2 SMNVEV (reference sequence). Written as DNA, the CDR3 is TGTGCCAGCAGCCCCGCGGGACAGGGAGTCTACGAGCAGTACTTC. Translated, it gives CASSPAGQGVYEQYF.

Note on this clone: In the same sample, other DNA sequences code for this CDR3. The chain has TRBV20-1 and TRBJ2-7, with D possibly matching TRBD2 (5 bases). V lost 5 bases and J lost 3, with 8 bases in between. The CDR3 has 11 residues. Germline V CDR1 and CDR2: DFQATT, SNEGSKA (reference sequence). The CDR3 is CSAGRGYEQYF. The DNA for the CDR3 is TGCAGTGCTGGTCGGGGCTACGAGCAGTACTTC.

This clone was recorded only once. The chain employs TRBV27 and TRBJ2-7; weak D call: TRBD1 (5 bases). CDR1 and CDR2 from the germline V gene are MNHEY and SMNVEV (reference sequence). Trimming left V 6 bases short and J 5 bases short, with 20 bases between. The length of the CDR3 is 15 residues. For the CDR3, the DNA is TGTGCCAGCAGCATGACCGAAACAGGTTCGCACGAGCAGTACTTC. Translating it yields CASSMTETGSHEQYF.

The chain recombines TRBV10-2 with TRBJ1-3; 7 bases are shared with TRBD1. The CDR3 is 15 amino acids. CDR1 WSHSY and CDR2 SAAADI come from the germline V gene. Germline trimming cut 2 bases from V and 1 base from J; bases unmatched to any gene: 2. The CDR3 loop reads CASSESRGSGNTIYF. In nucleotides, the CDR3 is TGCGCCAGCAGTGAGAGCAGGGGGTCTGGAAACACCATATATTTT.

J is TRBJ2-7 and V is TRBV29-1; 13 positions match TRBD2. The CDR3 runs to 15 residues. J gave up 2 bases and V 6 bases, and 7 bases lay outside the gene matches. Per germline, CDR1 SQVTM and CDR2 ANQGSEA. CDR3 coding DNA: TGCAGCGTCATTACACTAGCGGGAGGGCCCTACGAGCAGTACTTC. Translation: CSVITLAGGPYEQYF.

The chain combines TRBV5-8 with TRBJ2-7; D call uncertain. V lost 1 base and J 0 bases, leaving 11 bases between the germline ends. Germline V gene lookup returns CDR1 SGHTS and CDR2 YDEGEE. The CDR3 runs to 15 residues. The CDR3 bases are TGTGCCAGCAGCTTGTTGGCCGCTCGCTCCTACGAGCAGTACTTC. This sequence encodes CASSLLAARSYEQYF.